This paragraph reports one TCR beta chain. Its antigen is undetermined. Healthy bone marrow donors formed the donor group. Looked up from germline, CDR1 is MNHNY and CDR2 is SVGAGI (reference sequence). This CDR3 is 15 amino acids long. With 3 bases clipped from V and 5 bases from J, the junction kept 6 bases outside the gene matches. It was with 60 Vbeta and 13 Jbeta primers that the PCR ran. Some clones are missing from TCRdb's copy, which holds only in-frame ones; the method was immunoSEQ multiplex PCR. The table lists over 65,000 clones, around three quarters of them singletons. This record comes from a study of cytomegalovirus exposure and HLA in healthy donors. About the research overall: From HLA-typed donors, an early data release held about 85 million unique TCRs. There were over 350 genotyped donors. Of these, 81% fell in the genetic ancestry cluster associated with self-reported Caucasian donors. Whole-study findings and limits: TCR beta chains associated with HLA were, in a later analysis, more clonally expanded than equally common others.

The chain joins TRBV6-6 to TRBJ2-4; 8 nucleotides align to TRBD2. Sequences were obtained from PBMCs. This clonotype was sampled from a woman aged 40-49 years in good health and CMV-seronegative. In DNA form, the CDR3 reads TGTGCCAGCAGTTATGTCGGGAGGGAGGAAAACATTCAGTACTTC. Amino acids: CASSYVGREENIQYF.